The next 24 T cell receptor beta chains were all read from a single sample in a study of T cells in women clearing cervical HPV infection. Sequenced by immunoSEQ multiplex PCR; TCRdb stores in-frame clones only, minus some. The table for this sample gives about 22,000 clones. The sample taken for sequencing was blood buffy coat. All receptors come from a woman between 18 and 75 years old with a cervical HPV16 infection that either progressed to CIN3+ or cleared (not recorded which).

In the case of this clone: The read stops 3 residues short of the end of the CDR3; the missing end is completed from the germline J gene. The V and J genes are TRBV19 and TRBJ2-1; D might be TRBD1 (5 bases). Germline values: CDR1 LNHDA, CDR2 SQIVND (reference sequence). Between the trimmed V and J ends, which lost 5 bases and 8 bases, there was a span of 19 bases. This CDR3 has 15 residues. Incomplete CDR3 DNA: TGTGCCAGTAGTCTACTCTGGACACAGGTCGATGAG. Translation gives CASSLLWTQVDE. The full-length CDR3 reads as CASSLLWTQVDEQFF.

To note about this clone: The CDR3 end lies 3 residues beyond the end of the read and is filled in from the germline J gene. The chain is built from TRBV28 and TRBJ1-5, with 9 positions matching TRBD1. The germline gives CDR1 MDHEN, CDR2 SYDVKM. The J segment lost 6 bases and the V segment lost 4 bases, leaving 7 bases of the junction unmatched. CDR3 length: 15 residues. The CDR3 DNA, read in part, is TGTGCCAGCAGTTCTAACAGGGGGCACAGTCAGCCC. Amino acid sequence: CASSSNRGHSQP. From start to end, the CDR3 is CASSSNRGHSQPQHF.

Notes on this clone: The read gets to within 3 residues of the CDR3 end, and the germline J gene fills in the rest. The chain is built from TRBV20-1 and TRBJ2-5; TRBD2 might be the D (5 bases). The CDR3 has 11 amino acids. Germline V gives CDR1 DFQATT, CDR2 SNEGSKA (reference sequence). Trimming took off 8 bases at V and 5 bases at J, with 12 bases between the two ends. The CDR3 reads CSYGLGETQYF. CDR3 DNA, as far as it was read: TGCAGTTACGGACTCGGGGAGACC.

Worth noting for this clone: The read comes to an end 3 residues before the CDR3 does, leaving the germline J gene to fill in the end. This chain uses TRBV18 with TRBJ1-3; weak D call: TRBD1 (5 bases). This CDR3 has 15 residues. Trimming cost V 8 bases and J 2 bases, with 16 bases left between them. Looked up from germline, CDR1 is KGHSH and CDR2 is LQKENI. CDR3 amino acids: CASGDSVLAGNTIYF. CDR3 DNA (partial): TGTGCCAGCGGAGACAGCGTCCTGGCTGGAAACACC. The full variable domain, completed using reference TRBV18 and TRBJ1-3, is NAGVMQNPRHLVRRRGQEARLRCSPMKGHSHVYWYRQLPEEGLKFMVYLQKENIIDESGMPKERFSAEFPKEGPSILRIQQVVRGDSAAYFCASGDSVLAGNTIYFGEGSWLTVV.

A remark on this clone: The read stops 3 residues short of the end of the CDR3; the missing end is completed from the germline J gene. The rearrangement joins TRBV28 to TRBJ2-5; the match to TRBD1 covers 8 bases. V shed 1 base, J shed 6 bases, and the junction held 7 bases outside the gene matches. Germline CDR1 is MDHEN and CDR2 is SYDVKM. The CDR3 is 15 amino acids. CDR3 bases read: TGTGCCAGCAGTTTATCAGGGGGCTATGGGCAGACC. Amino acid sequence: CASSLSGGYGQT. The full-length CDR3 reads as CASSLSGGYGQTQYF.

On this clone: The CDR3 end lies 3 residues beyond the end of the read and is filled in from the germline J gene. The V gene is TRBV30, the J gene TRBJ1-3; no firm D call. Germline V CDR1 and CDR2: GTSNPN, SVGIG (reference sequence). Deletions cut 2 bases from V and 4 bases from J, with 6 bases between. The CDR3 runs 12 residues. The CDR3 loop reads CAWSPGGNTIYF. The DNA read from the CDR3 is TGTGCCTGGAGTCCCGGGGGAAACACC.

On this clone: The read ends 3 residues before the CDR3 terminus; that terminus is restored from the germline J gene. The chain recombines TRBV7-2 with TRBJ1-2, with D possibly being TRBD1 (5 bases). CDR1 is SGHTA and CDR2 is FQGNSA in the germline V gene. The CDR3 loop spans 15 amino acids. The covered CDR3 bases are TGTGCCAGCAGCCTCACATCGCAGGGCCCCGGGGGC. Protein: CASSLTSQGPGG. The whole CDR3 protein reads CASSLTSQGPGGYTF.

In regard to this clone: The CDR3 is cut off 3 residues early in the read; its end comes from the germline J gene. This chain links TRBV12-3 or TRBV12-4 with TRBJ2-7, with D hard to call. V was clipped by 3 bases and J by 6 bases, with 9 bases between them. The length of the CDR3 is 12 residues. CDR3 sequence: CASSFQATEQYF. CDR3 DNA (partial): TGTGCCAGCAGTTTCCAGGCTACCGAG.

As concerns this clone: Read coverage stops 3 residues before the CDR3 terminus; the germline J gene supplies the remainder. V is TRBV20-1 and J is TRBJ2-1, with 9 bases aligning to TRBD2. V was clipped by 3 bases and J by 0 bases; unmatched bases: 12. This CDR3 is 18 amino acids long. CDR1 and CDR2 (germline): DFQATT, SNEGSKA (reference sequence). CDR3 residues: CSASSVLAGTGSYNEQFF. CDR3 DNA (partial): TGCAGTGCTAGTTCTGTGCTAGCGGGAACCGGCTCCTACAATGAG.

Concerning this clone itself: The read ends 3 residues before the CDR3 terminus; that terminus is restored from the germline J gene. The chain joins TRBV6-1 to TRBJ2-3; 7 bases map to TRBD2. Germline CDR1 is MNHNS and CDR2 is SASEGT. The CDR3 extends over 15 amino acids. With 1 base clipped from V and 5 bases from J, the junction kept 6 bases outside the gene matches. The CDR3 is CASSEGVLAGDTQYF. The sequenced part of the CDR3 DNA is TGTGCCAGCAGTGAAGGAGTCTTAGCGGGAGATACG.

Turning to this clone: The read ends 3 residues before the CDR3 terminus; that terminus is restored from the germline J gene. This chain connects TRBV5-1 to TRBJ1-6; D possibly corresponds to TRBD1 (5 bases). This CDR3 has 14 residues. CDR1 is SGHRS and CDR2 is YFSETQ in the germline V gene. Trimming stripped 2 bases from V and 7 bases from J, with 10 bases between. The CDR3 protein is CASSFETANSPLHF. The part of the CDR3 DNA that was read is TGCGCCAGCAGCTTCGAGACAGCGAATTCACCC.

Comments on this clone: The CDR3 end is not reached by the read, which stops 3 residues before it; the germline J gene fills it in. V and J are TRBV2 and TRBJ1-5; possible D gene TRBD1, 6 bases. The germline V gene encodes CDR1 SNHLY and CDR2 FYNNEI. The CDR3 extends over 17 amino acids. V was cut by 5 bases and J by 3 bases, with 20 bases left in between. CDR3 amino acids: CASSRPSGGATNQPQHF. The part of the CDR3 DNA that was read is TGTGCCAGCAGTCGTCCATCTGGGGGGGCTACCAATCAGCCC.

Comments on this clone: The read terminates 3 residues before the CDR3 end, so the remaining end is supplied by the germline J gene. The chain has TRBV7-2 and TRBJ1-3, with TRBD1 identical over 7 bases. This CDR3 has 13 amino acids. CDR1 and CDR2 from the germline V gene are SGHTA and FQGNSA. With 3 bases clipped from V and 7 bases from J, the junction kept 3 bases outside the gene matches. CDR3 amino acids: CASSFRQGNTIYF. The covered CDR3 bases are TGTGCCAGCAGCTTCAGACAGGGTAACACC. The complete variable domain, with remaining parts taken from reference TRBV7-2 and TRBJ1-3, reads GAGVSQSPSNKVTEKGKDVELRCDPISGHTALYWYRQSLGQGLEFLIYFQGNSAPDKSGLPSDRFSAERTGGSVSTLTIQRTQQEDSAVYLCASSFRQGNTIYFGEGSWLTVV.

A note on this clone: The CDR3 extends 3 residues past the end of the read, so its final part is completed from the germline J gene. The gene calls are TRBV20-1 and TRBJ1-1, with a tentative D call TRBD1 (5 bases). V lost 5 bases and J lost 5, with 12 bases in between. Germline lookup yields CDR1 DFQATT and CDR2 SNEGSKA (reference sequence). The CDR3 sequence is 12 residues long. CDR3 DNA, as far as it was read: TGCAGTGCTGTAGTTGGGGGGACTGAA. Its translation is CSAVVGGTE. The full CDR3 is CSAVVGGTEAFF.

The sequenced part of the CDR3 DNA is TGTGCCAGCAGTCCGAGGGTAACTAATGAAAAA. This encodes CASSPRVTNEK. The CDR3, in full, reads CASSPRVTNEKLFF. The chain employs TRBV7-2 and TRBJ1-4; no clear D gene. The observed sequence ends 3 residues before the CDR3 terminus, with the missing tail filled in from the germline J gene. Germline V gene sequence: CDR1 SGHTA, CDR2 FQGNSA. Trimming pared 6 bases from V and 1 base from J, leaving 9 bases between. This CDR3 has 14 residues.

In regard to this clone: Sequencing ends 3 residues short of the CDR3 end; the germline J gene provides the rest. The chain couples TRBV2 to TRBJ1-4; D call uncertain. The CDR3 runs to 15 residues. Trimming removed 2 bases at V and 5 bases at J, with 12 bases between. Germline V gives CDR1 SNHLY, CDR2 FYNNEI. The CDR3 DNA, read in part, is TGTGCCAGCAGTGAAAGGCGAGGGTCAAATGAAAAA. Translating it yields CASSERRGSNEK. The CDR3 reads in full as CASSERRGSNEKLFF.

A remark on this clone: The read terminates 3 residues before the CDR3 end, so the remaining end is supplied by the germline J gene. V is TRBV2 and J is TRBJ1-1, with TRBD1 identical over 8 bases. The V segment lost 8 bases and the J segment 3 bases; nucleotides outside the gene matches: 5. CDR1 SNHLY and CDR2 FYNNEI come from the germline V gene. CDR3 length: 13 amino acids. CDR3 DNA (partial): TGTGCCAGCTCCCAGGACAGGGACACTGAA. It yields the protein CASSQDRDTE. The full CDR3 protein reads CASSQDRDTEAFF.

Note on this clone: With the read ending 3 residues before the CDR3 end, the germline J gene is used to fill in that end. The V call is TRBV7-9, the J call TRBJ2-7, with 9 nucleotides matching TRBD1. In germline, CDR1 is SEHNR, CDR2 FQNEAQ (reference sequence). There are 14 residues in the CDR3. Losses at the gene ends were 2 bases for V and 3 bases for J; bases not matched to a gene: 2. The sequenced part of the CDR3 DNA is TGTGCCAGCAGCTTAAGGGGACAGGGCTACGAG. Its protein is CASSLRGQGYE. The full CDR3 sequence reads CASSLRGQGYEQYF.

Points on this clone: The read ends 3 residues before the CDR3 terminus; that terminus is restored from the germline J gene. The gene calls are TRBV5-1 and TRBJ2-5; 9 positions agree with TRBD2. The germline V gene encodes CDR1 SGHRS and CDR2 YFSETQ. Unmatched junction bases numbered 4, after V lost 2 bases and J lost 5 bases. The CDR3 consists of 14 residues. CDR3 DNA, as far as it was read: TGCGCCAGCAGCTTTAGCGGGAGTGGGGAGACC. It yields the protein CASSFSGSGET. The whole CDR3 region reads CASSFSGSGETQYF.

About this clone: The CDR3 end lies 3 residues beyond the end of the read and is filled in from the germline J gene. The V call is TRBV28, the J call TRBJ2-3, with TRBD2 identical over 10 bases. There are 16 residues in the CDR3. CDR1 is MDHEN, CDR2 SYDVKM, per germline. Losses at the gene ends were 5 bases for V and 2 bases for J; bases not matched to a gene: 7. The CDR3 bases that were read are TGTGCCAGCAGTCCCGCCCTAGCGGGAGCCACAGATACG. Its protein product is CASSPALAGATDT. In full, the CDR3 reads CASSPALAGATDTQYF.

Details on this clone: Read data end 3 residues before the CDR3 end; the end is taken from the germline J gene. The chain is built from TRBV5-1 and TRBJ2-1; D may be TRBD2 (6 bases). This CDR3 is 17 amino acids long. Germline values: CDR1 SGHRS, CDR2 YFSETQ. The V gene lost 5 bases and the J gene lost 0 bases, with 18 bases spanning the gap. Partial CDR3 DNA: TGCGCCAGCAGTTTAGGGACTGCGAGTCGCTCCTACAATGAG. Translated, it gives CASSLGTASRSYNE. The CDR3 as a whole reads CASSLGTASRSYNEQFF.

Comment on this clone: The read comes to an end 3 residues before the CDR3 does, leaving the germline J gene to fill in the end. The chain is built from TRBV20-1 and TRBJ2-7, with a weak D call TRBD2 (6 bases). Germline-derived CDR1 and CDR2 are DFQATT and SNEGSKA (reference sequence). The CDR3 is made up of 13 amino acids. The V end was cut by 5 bases, the J end by 2 bases, with 13 bases between. The sequenced CDR3 bases are TGCAGTGCTCTCTCTAGCGAGACCTACGAG. This codes for CSALSSETYE. The whole CDR3 sequence reads CSALSSETYEQYF.

Note on this clone: The CDR3 end falls 3 residues outside the read, so it is completed with the germline J gene. The chain joins TRBV29-1 to TRBJ2-1, with 7 bases fitting TRBD1. The CDR3 has 15 residues. V trimming: 7 bases; J trimming: 2 bases; junction bases outside the gene matches: 11. CDR1 is SQVTM and CDR2 is ANQGSEA in the germline V gene. CDR3: CSALGDSLTYNEQFF. CDR3 DNA (partial): TGCAGCGCGTTGGGGGACAGTTTAACCTACAATGAG.

CDR3 sequence reads: CASTKSLGLYEQYF. The DNA read from the CDR3 is TGTGCCAGTACCAAATCTCTGGGACTCTACGAG. This rearrangement joins TRBV19 to TRBJ2-7, with D perhaps matching TRBD2 (6 bases). The sequence runs out 3 residues before the end of the CDR3; the remainder is reconstructed from the germline J gene. The CDR3 contains 14 residues. Germline CDR1 LNHDA, CDR2 SQIVND (reference sequence). V lost 7 bases to trimming and J lost 3 bases, with 16 bases between them.